The 4 T cell receptor beta chains below were found in one sample sequenced in a study of cytomegalovirus exposure and HLA in healthy donors. Data came from immunoSEQ multiplex PCR; TCRdb stores just in-frame clones and leaves some out. The table includes about 73,000 clones, roughly 95% detected once. The specimen sequenced was PBMCs. Receptors originate from a young man in good health and CMV-seronegative.

The rearrangement links TRBV29-1 to TRBJ1-1; possible D gene TRBD1, 5 bases. V was shortened by 4 bases and J by 5 bases, with 23 bases between the two germline ends. This CDR3 is 16 amino acids long. The germline V gene encodes CDR1 SQVTM and CDR2 ANQGSEA. This CDR3 is CSVGAGLSGLDTEAFF. The CDR3 DNA sequence: TGCAGCGTTGGGGCCGGCCTCTCGGGACTAGATACTGAAGCTTTCTTT.

The chain combines TRBV7-2 with TRBJ1-1; the D gene is possibly TRBD1 (6 bases). The germline CDR1 and CDR2 sequences are SGHTA and FQGNSA. The CDR3 runs 13 residues. Trimming removed 6 bases at V and 0 bases at J, with 8 bases between. The CDR3 is CASRQGVNTEAFF. The CDR3 DNA sequence: TGTGCCAGCAGACAGGGTGTGAACACTGAAGCTTTCTTT.

The chain carries TRBV6-5 and TRBJ2-7; TRBD2 matches at 10 bases. The germline V gene encodes CDR1 MNHEY and CDR2 SVGAGI. The CDR3 is made up of 15 amino acids. The junction had 9 bases not matched to a gene; V was cut back by 6 bases and J by 4 bases. The CDR3 DNA is TGTGCCAGCAGCTTAAATAGCGGGGGGCCGTACGAGCAGTACTTC. Amino acid sequence: CASSLNSGGPYEQYF.

This sequence joins TRBV28 and TRBJ2-3, with TRBD1 as a possible D gene (5 bases). Germline CDR1 reads MDHEN; CDR2 reads SYDVKM. V was cut by 7 bases and J by 0 bases, with 17 bases left in between. The CDR3 length is 16 residues. The CDR3 sequence is CASISPRRGSTDTQYF. CDR3 DNA: TGTGCCAGCATATCCCCAAGAAGGGGTAGCACAGATACGCAGTATTTT.